These 20 T cell receptor beta chains originate from one sample sequenced in a study of early T cells in non-severe SARS-CoV-2 infection. One entry per CDR3 protein results from TCRdb running MiXCR on the 5' RACE reads. Of about 72,000 distinct CDR3 sequences listed, roughly 9.1% are singletons. Source: whole blood, taken at baseline. The source of these receptors is an adult who was a healthcare worker with PCR-confirmed SARS-CoV-2 infection or an uninfected control (not recorded which).

The CDR3 region is CASSQERTDTQYF. Written as DNA, the CDR3 is TGCGCCAGCAGCCAAGAGCGCACAGATACGCAGTATTTT. The chain combines TRBV4-3 with TRBJ2-3; D unclear. The CDR3 sequence is 13 residues long. Trimming cost V 0 bases and J 1 base, with 2 bases left between them. Looked up from germline, CDR1 is LGHNA and CDR2 is YSLEER.

This clonotype was seen at least ten times. CDR3 sequence: CASSIQAGGRNEQFF. Written as DNA, the CDR3 is TGTGCCAGTAGTATCCAGGCGGGGGGGCGCAATGAGCAGTTCTTC. The rearrangement uses TRBV19 and TRBJ2-1; 9 bases are shared with TRBD2. The CDR3 sequence is 15 residues long. CDR1 LNHDA and CDR2 SQIVND come from the germline V gene (reference sequence). V lost 3 bases to trimming and J lost 6 bases; unmatched junction nucleotides: 6. Complete variable domain (other parts from reference TRBV19 and TRBJ2-1): DGGITQSPKYLFRKEGQNVTLSCEQNLNHDAMYWYRQDPGQGLRLIYYSQIVNDFQKGDIAEGYSVSREKKESFPLTVTSAQKNPTAFYLCASSIQAGGRNEQFFGPGTRLTVL.

This clonotype showed up many times. CDR3 in amino acids: CASSRYASGEGGTGELFF. CDR3 DNA sequence: TGTGCCAGCAGTCGATACGCCTCAGGGGAGGGAGGCACCGGGGAGCTGTTTTTT. The V call is TRBV7-3, the J call TRBJ2-2; TRBD2 might be the D (7 bases). This CDR3 has 18 amino acids. The germline V gene has CDR1 SGHTA and CDR2 FQGTGA. Trimming took 6 bases from V and 4 from J, leaving 24 bases between them.

The chain employs TRBV10-3 and TRBJ1-2; a weak D match, TRBD1 (6 bases). This CDR3 comprises 14 residues. With 0 bases removed from V and 5 bases from J, the gap between germline ends came to 10 bases. The germline V gene has CDR1 ENHRY and CDR2 SYGVKD. The DNA for the CDR3 is TGTGCCATCAGTGAGTCGGGACAAGCATATGGCTACACCTTC. Its translation: CAISESGQAYGYTF.

V and J are TRBV5-4 and TRBJ1-1; TRBD1 matches at 7 bases. This CDR3 contains 16 residues. The V gene's germline CDR1 is SGHNT and CDR2 YYREEE (reference sequence). J was trimmed by 0 bases and V by 4 bases; bases with no gene match: 9. CDR3 loop: CASSLLRTGLNTEAFF. CDR3 DNA sequence: TGTGCCAGCAGCCTGCTTCGGACAGGATTGAACACTGAAGCTTTCTTT.

The J gene is TRBJ1-1, the V gene TRBV14; D uncertain. The length of the CDR3 is 12 residues. Looked up from germline, CDR1 is SGHDN and CDR2 is FVKESK. Trimming took off 1 base at V and 7 bases at J, with 7 bases between the two ends. In DNA, the CDR3 is TGTGCCAGCAGCCAAGCGGAGTATGAAGCTTTCTTT. It yields the protein CASSQAEYEAFF.

This clonotype was counted at least ten times. This chain links TRBV11-3 with TRBJ2-1; 7 bases line up with TRBD2. Germline V gene sequence: CDR1 SGHNT, CDR2 YENEEA. Losses at the gene ends were 2 bases for V and 0 bases for J; bases not matched to a gene: 7. The CDR3 has 17 amino acids. CDR3 protein: CASSLSSGLASYNEQFF. The CDR3 DNA is TGTGCCAGCAGCTTATCTAGCGGACTTGCCTCCTACAATGAGCAGTTCTTC.

The chain links TRBV7-3 to TRBJ2-3; no reliable D call. The germline CDR1 and CDR2 sequences are SGHTA and FQGTGA. CDR3 length equals 13 residues. Trimming took 4 bases from V and 6 from J, leaving 11 bases between them. The CDR3, as DNA: TGTGCCAGCAGCTCCTCAGCGTTTGATACGCAGTATTTT. Translating gives CASSSSAFDTQYF.

The chain is built from TRBV7-2 and TRBJ2-2, with 12 bases matching TRBD1. The CDR3 length is 16 residues. In germline, CDR1 is SGHTA, CDR2 FQGNSA. Trimming cost V 3 bases and J 6 bases; bases outside gene matches: 5. The CDR3 DNA sequence: TGTGCCAGCAGCTTGGGACAGGGGGCGCGAGCCGGGGAGCTGTTTTTT. Its protein product is CASSLGQGARAGELFF.

This clonotype was counted only a few times. The gene calls are TRBV5-1 and TRBJ2-7; 10 bases align to TRBD1. V dropped 6 bases and J dropped 5; count of bases not matched to a gene: 2. The CDR3 spans 12 residues. Germline V gene lookup returns CDR1 SGHRS and CDR2 YFSETQ. The CDR3 sequence: CASTGTGDEQYF. The CDR3 region has the DNA TGCGCCAGCACCGGGACAGGGGACGAGCAGTACTTC.

The V call is TRBV21-1, the J call TRBJ2-1; whether TRBD1, the table's D call, matches the DNA was not checked. TRBV21-1 represents a pseudogene. This CDR3 is built from 15 residues. CDR3 nucleotide sequence: TGTGCCAGCAGCAAAGCCCGCCCTGAAGGGAATGAGCAGTTCTTC. It yields the protein CASSKARPEGNEQFF.

This clonotype was detected only a few times. The chain has TRBV7-2 and TRBJ2-3; no firm D call. The CDR3 contains 13 residues. Trimming pared 2 bases from V and 1 base from J, leaving 4 bases between. Germline loops: CDR1 SGHTA, CDR2 FQGNSA. CDR3 sequence: CASSLTGTDTQYF. The CDR3 DNA sequence: TGTGCCAGCAGCTTAACAGGCACAGATACGCAGTATTTT.

This clonotype was counted a few times. V is TRBV7-2 and J is TRBJ2-3; D remains unclear. CDR1 is SGHTA and CDR2 is FQGNSA in the germline V gene. CDR3 length: 14 amino acids. V lost 4 bases to trimming and J lost 1 base, with 9 bases between them. CDR3 nucleotide sequence: TGTGCCAGCAGCTCCGCCGGAGGCACAGATACGCAGTATTTT. Protein: CASSSAGGTDTQYF.

In its sample, this clonotype was seen a few times. The chain carries TRBV5-1 and TRBJ2-4, with a weak D call TRBD1 (6 bases). V was cut by 4 bases and J by 8 bases, with 19 bases left in between. Germline V gene lookup returns CDR1 SGHRS and CDR2 YFSETQ. CDR3 size: 15 residues. CDR3 amino acids: CASSVTGSLGDIQYF. The CDR3 nucleotides are TGCGCCAGCAGCGTCACAGGGTCGCTTGGGGACATTCAGTACTTC.

In this sample, this clonotype turned up a few times. The chain is built from TRBV24-1 and TRBJ2-3; TRBD2 is a possible D gene (7 bases). The length of the CDR3 is 18 residues. Trimming shortened V by 6 bases and J by 0 bases, and 21 bases separated the two germline ends. Germline V gives CDR1 KGHDR, CDR2 SFDVKD. The CDR3, as DNA: TGTGCCACCAGTTTGGGAGGCGGGGGCCCCCTTAGCACAGATACGCAGTATTTT. Residues: CATSLGGGGPLSTDTQYF.

On this clonotype itself: One junction end does not reproduce the germline sequence, and a read error may be involved. This chain links TRBV30 with TRBJ1-1, with 7 bases lining up with TRBD1. This CDR3 comprises 13 residues. Germline values: CDR1 GTSNPN, CDR2 SVGIG (reference sequence). For the CDR3, the DNA is TGTGCCTGGAGTAGGGGGCCGGTCACTGAAGTTTTCTTT. This encodes CAWSRGPVTEVFF. The full variable domain, with the rest looked up from reference TRBV30 and TRBJ1-1, is SQTIHQWPATLVQPVGSPLSLECTVEGTSNPNLYWYRQAAGRGLQLLFYSVGIGQISSEVPQNLSASRPQDRQFILSSKKLLLSDSGFYLCAWSRGPVTEVFFGQGTRLTVV.

CDR3 sequence reads: CASTSRGRRGSYEQYF. In DNA, the CDR3 is TGTGCCAGCACCTCCCGGGGGCGCCGGGGGTCCTACGAGCAGTACTTC. The J gene is TRBJ2-7, the V gene TRBV6-2 or TRBV6-3, with D possibly being TRBD1 or TRBD2 (6 bases each). The ends were cut back, 7 bases at V and 1 base at J, with 20 bases in the middle. Germline-derived CDR1 and CDR2 are MNHEY and SVGEGT. The CDR3 is 16 amino acids.

This clonotype was seen only a few times. The V call is TRBV2, the J call TRBJ2-2; a weak D match, TRBD1 (6 bases). Looked up from germline, CDR1 is SNHLY and CDR2 is FYNNEI. The V gene lost 7 bases and the J gene lost 2 bases, with 8 bases spanning the gap. The CDR3 is 13 amino acids. CDR3 region: CASTDRNTGELFF. The CDR3 DNA reads as TGTGCCAGCACGGACAGAAACACCGGGGAGCTGTTTTTT.

This clonotype was recorded many times. The rearrangement uses TRBV12-3 or TRBV12-4 and TRBJ2-2, with D hard to call. The CDR3 sequence is 15 residues long. V was cut by 6 bases and J by 4 bases, with 15 bases left in between. As DNA, the CDR3 is TGTGCCAGCAGGCCCGAAGGGCTCGGCACCGGGGAGCTGTTTTTT. Translating gives CASRPEGLGTGELFF.

The gene calls are TRBV5-1 and TRBJ1-1, with D unresolved. The V and J ends lost 0 bases and 3 bases respectively, with 12 bases between them. Germline V CDR1 and CDR2: SGHRS, YFSETQ. This CDR3 is 15 amino acids long. This CDR3 is CASSLAPGGHTEAFF. Written as DNA, the CDR3 is TGCGCCAGCAGCTTGGCCCCGGGCGGCCACACTGAAGCTTTCTTT.